This TCR beta chain was found in a study of a mutant IDH1 vaccine in newly diagnosed glioma. Study-wide context: Treated patients had a mean age of about 40 years and a sex split that was around 60% male and 37.5% female. Earlier treatment was radiotherapy, temozolomide, or both, with most getting both.

This clone ranks as large. Its specificity is not known. Sequencing was performed with immunoSEQ multiplex PCR; in TCRdb, only in-frame clones are kept and a portion is missing. This table holds tens of thousands of clones, approximately 80% found once. The time point denotes: week 47, end of study. The study gave 300 ug of mutant IDH1 20-mer peptide per vaccine dose, with topical imiquimod. This CDR3 has 14 amino acids. Germline-derived CDR1 and CDR2 are MNHEY and SVGAGI. With 6 bases clipped from V and 9 bases from J, the junction kept 10 bases outside the gene matches. This chain links TRBV6-5 with TRBJ1-5, with TRBD1 matching 8 bases. The source of this sequence is a man between 18 and 35 years old with glioma. Some clones in this sample may be carry-over from other donors' samples. Sequenced material: PBMCs, taken from a glioma patient whose treatment included an IDH1 peptide vaccine. In DNA, the CDR3 is TGTGCCAGCAGCCCAGGACAGGGCCGCCGGCCCCAGCATTTT. It yields the protein CASSPGQGRRPQHF.